The 22 T cell receptor beta chains presented below share a single source sample, sequenced in a study of blood T cell repertoires in COVID-19. Some clones are missing from TCRdb's copy, which holds only in-frame ones; the method was immunoSEQ multiplex PCR. The sample has about 200,000 clones, 84% seen once. The sequenced sample was peripheral blood. Receptors were obtained from a human donor in a cohort sampled during active COVID-19.

V and J are TRBV27 and TRBJ2-3; 7 bases align to TRBD2. The germline gives CDR1 MNHEY, CDR2 SMNVEV (reference sequence). V trimming: 6 bases; J trimming: 2 bases; junction bases outside the gene matches: 8. This CDR3 is built from 15 residues. Here the CDR3 reads CASRFTGTNTDTQYF. CDR3 in DNA: TGTGCCAGCAGATTTACCGGGACTAACACAGATACGCAGTATTTT.

This clone was counted a single time. The rearrangement uses TRBV5-1 and TRBJ1-1; possibly TRBD1 for D (6 bases). This CDR3 has 12 residues. The V gene's germline CDR1 is SGHRS and CDR2 YFSETQ. Trimming shortened V by 1 base and J by 7 bases, and 8 bases separated the two germline ends. The DNA for the CDR3 is TGCGCCAGCAGCTTGCGACAGGATGAAGCTTTCTTT. Translating gives CASSLRQDEAFF.

The chain combines TRBV5-4 with TRBJ2-1, with TRBD1 as a possible D gene (5 bases). The germline gives CDR1 SGHNT, CDR2 YYREEE (reference sequence). V was clipped by 4 bases and J by 4 bases, with 15 bases between them. The CDR3 extends over 15 amino acids. The CDR3 loop reads CASSPDRKRYNEQFF. The CDR3 bases are TGTGCCAGCAGCCCCGACAGAAAGCGATACAATGAGCAGTTCTTC.

The rearrangement uses TRBV5-1 and TRBJ2-7, with 10 bases identical to TRBD2. V gave up 1 base and J gave up 6 bases; unmatched junction bases: 13. The CDR3 sequence is 17 residues long. Germline V lookup: CDR1 SGHRS, CDR2 YFSETQ. The CDR3 region is CASSLFRAIAGGSEQYF. In DNA, the CDR3 is TGCGCCAGCAGCTTGTTTAGAGCGATAGCGGGAGGCTCCGAGCAGTACTTC.

The V gene is TRBV12-5, the J gene TRBJ1-1; D perhaps matches TRBD1 (5 bases). The CDR3 runs to 15 residues. Germline V gene sequence: CDR1 LGHNT, CDR2 FRNRAP. With 0 bases removed from V and 4 bases from J, the gap between germline ends came to 12 bases. In DNA form, the CDR3 reads TGTGCTAGTGGTTTGGTACTCGGGGGAATCACTGAAGCTTTCTTT. Protein: CASGLVLGGITEAFF.

The chain employs TRBV2 and TRBJ2-5, with TRBD2 identical over 7 bases. Germline V CDR1 and CDR2: SNHLY, FYNNEI. V lost 2 bases to trimming and J lost 3 bases; unmatched junction nucleotides: 3. The CDR3 contains 14 residues. The CDR3 here is CASSERLAEETQYF. As DNA, the CDR3 is TGTGCCAGCAGTGAAAGGCTAGCGGAAGAGACCCAGTACTTC. Full variable domain (rest looked up from reference TRBV2 and TRBJ2-5): EPEVTQTPSHQVTQMGQEVILRCVPISNHLYFYWYRQILGQKVEFLVSFYNNEISEKSEIFDDQFSVERPDGSNFTLKIRSTKLEDSAMYFCASSERLAEETQYFGPGTRLLVL.

The J gene is TRBJ1-1, the V gene TRBV27; 9 bases match TRBD1. Germline CDR1 reads MNHEY; CDR2 reads SMNVEV (reference sequence). This CDR3 has 15 residues. The J segment lost 2 bases and the V segment lost 8 bases, leaving 9 bases of the junction unmatched. The CDR3 sequence: CASGIGTGTNTEAFF. The CDR3 DNA follows: TGTGCCAGCGGAATCGGGACAGGGACTAACACTGAAGCTTTCTTT.

In this sample, this clone turned up a few times. The rearrangement links TRBV23-1 to TRBJ2-1; D perhaps matches TRBD2 (6 bases). TRBV23-1 qualifies as an ORF whose function is uncertain. This CDR3 comprises 13 residues. Trimming stripped 2 bases from V and 6 bases from J, with 8 bases between. CDR3 in DNA: TGCGCCAGCAGTCAACCGGGGGTCAATGAGCAGTTCTTC. This gives the protein CASSQPGVNEQFF.

This chain links TRBV12-3 or TRBV12-4 with TRBJ1-2; 10 nucleotides agree with TRBD1. J lost 5 bases, V lost 4 bases, and 1 base had no gene match. CDR3 length equals 13 residues. The CDR3 here is CASSWDRGYGYTF. The CDR3 nucleotides read TGTGCCAGCAGTTGGGACAGGGGTTATGGCTACACCTTC.

CDR3 coding DNA: TGCGCCAGCAGCTTGGGAGGCCCCGGGTACAATGAGCAGTTCTTC. This sequence encodes CASSLGGPGYNEQFF. The chain combines TRBV5-1 with TRBJ2-1; D uncertain. Trimming left V 0 bases short and J 4 bases short, with 11 bases between. Germline CDR1 and CDR2: SGHRS and YFSETQ. The CDR3 loop spans 15 amino acids.

This clone was found once. V is TRBV10-1 and J is TRBJ2-3; D is unresolved. The CDR3 spans 15 residues. Germline CDR1 reads WNHNN; CDR2 reads SYGVQD (reference sequence). V lost 2 bases to trimming and J lost 1 base, with 10 bases between them. The CDR3 is CASSEETARTDTQYF. DNA of the CDR3: TGCGCCAGCAGTGAGGAAACAGCCCGCACAGATACGCAGTATTTT.

The chain recombines TRBV24-1 with TRBJ2-2; 11 nucleotides line up with TRBD2. The CDR3 length is 16 residues. CDR1 KGHDR and CDR2 SFDVKD come from the germline V gene. The trim removed 3 bases at V and 5 bases at J, leaving 4 bases unmatched. The CDR3 protein is CATSDLAGGQTGELFF. The CDR3 nucleotides read TGTGCCACCAGTGATCTAGCGGGAGGTCAAACCGGGGAGCTGTTTTTT.

The V gene is TRBV3-1 (or the pseudogene TRBV3-2), the J gene TRBJ2-2; tentative D call: TRBD2 (5 bases). There are 15 residues in the CDR3. Germline CDR1 LGHDT, CDR2 YNNKEL (reference sequence). Deletions cut 0 bases from V and 9 bases from J, with 14 bases between. CDR3 in amino acids: CASSQDAGPHRELFF. In nucleotides, the CDR3 is TGTGCCAGCAGCCAAGACGCGGGCCCTCACCGGGAGCTGTTTTTT.

This clone was seen a handful of times. The sample contains more than one DNA sequence encoding this CDR3. The chain recombines TRBV7-8 with TRBJ2-7; 7 nucleotides line up with TRBD2. The CDR3 spans 13 residues. V gave up 6 bases and J gave up 5 bases; unmatched junction bases: 7. Germline lookup yields CDR1 SGHVS and CDR2 FQNEAQ. The CDR3 nucleotides are TGTGCCAGCAGTTTAAGGGGAGGGGACGAGCAGTACTTC. Amino acids: CASSLRGGDEQYF.

This chain links TRBV28 with TRBJ1-2, with D maybe TRBD1 (5 bases). The germline V gene has CDR1 MDHEN and CDR2 SYDVKM. The CDR3 consists of 16 residues. The V end was cut by 6 bases, the J end by 5 bases, with 22 bases between. The CDR3 sequence is CASSNKGDRSRYGYTF. The CDR3 DNA sequence: TGTGCCAGCAGCAACAAAGGAGACAGAAGCCGGTATGGCTACACCTTC.

The V and J genes are TRBV5-1 and TRBJ2-7; no clear D. Trimming removed 1 base from V and 4 bases from J, with 12 bases in between. The CDR3 loop spans 14 amino acids. From germline, CDR1 is SGHRS and CDR2 YFSETQ. The CDR3 DNA follows: TGCGCCAGCAGCTTGAGTGCGTCATTTTACGAGCAGTACTTC. Protein: CASSLSASFYEQYF.

For this clone: The identical CDR3 is also encoded by other nucleotide sequences in the sample. The chain carries TRBV24-1 and TRBJ1-5, with TRBD1 matching 8 bases. Germline V CDR1 and CDR2: KGHDR, SFDVKD. V lost 5 bases and J lost 4; bases outside the gene matches: 0. This CDR3 has 13 residues. The CDR3 is CATSGTGNQPQHF. The CDR3 region has the DNA TGTGCCACCAGTGGGACAGGGAATCAGCCCCAGCATTTT.

V and J are TRBV6-5 and TRBJ2-7; possibly TRBD1 for D (5 bases). CDR1 is MNHEY, CDR2 SVGAGI, per germline. Trimming stripped 5 bases from V and 2 bases from J, with 13 bases between. CDR3 length: 14 amino acids. CDR3 bases: TGTGCCAGCAGTCCACAGGTAAACACCTACGAGCAGTACTTC. Its translation: CASSPQVNTYEQYF.

This chain links TRBV5-4 with TRBJ1-1; perhaps TRBD1 as D (6 bases). The CDR3 spans 14 residues. Between the trimmed V and J ends, which lost 3 bases and 1 base, there was a span of 10 bases. CDR1 and CDR2 (germline): SGHNT, YYREEE (reference sequence). Here the CDR3 reads CASSSRDKNTEAFF. The CDR3 region has the DNA TGTGCCAGCAGCTCCCGGGACAAGAACACTGAAGCTTTCTTT. Using reference TRBV5-4 and TRBJ1-1 for the parts outside the CDR3, the full variable domain is ETGVTQSPTHLIKTRGQQVTLRCSSQSGHNTVSWYQQALGQGPQFIFQYYREEENGRGNFPPRFSGLQFPNYSSELNVNALELDDSALYLCASSSRDKNTEAFFGQGTRLTVV.

The chain carries TRBV4-1 and TRBJ1-4; the match to TRBD1 covers 11 bases. V lost 0 bases and J lost 7; bases outside the gene matches: 13. Germline V gene lookup returns CDR1 MGHRA and CDR2 YSYEKL. The CDR3 loop spans 19 amino acids. The CDR3 is CASSQDPGTGGLDGEKLFF. The CDR3 DNA is TGCGCCAGCAGCCAAGATCCGGGGACAGGGGGTCTTGACGGTGAAAAACTGTTTTTT.

The chain is built from TRBV6-1 and TRBJ2-7, with D perhaps matching TRBD2 (6 bases). V gave up 2 bases and J gave up 3 bases, with 14 bases separating them. The CDR3 is 15 residues long. The germline CDR1 and CDR2 sequences are MNHNS and SASEGT. The DNA for the CDR3 is TGTGCCAGCAGTGAACCGGGACTGTCTATCTACGAGCAGTACTTC. As protein: CASSEPGLSIYEQYF.

This clone showed up just a few times. The J gene is TRBJ1-3, the V gene TRBV14; D remains unclear. The CDR3 has 14 amino acids. Deletions cut 0 bases from V and 4 bases from J, with 7 bases between. The germline CDR1 and CDR2 sequences are SGHDN and FVKESK. CDR3 loop: CASSQDTLGNTIYF. In DNA form, the CDR3 reads TGTGCCAGCAGCCAAGATACCCTAGGAAACACCATATATTTT.